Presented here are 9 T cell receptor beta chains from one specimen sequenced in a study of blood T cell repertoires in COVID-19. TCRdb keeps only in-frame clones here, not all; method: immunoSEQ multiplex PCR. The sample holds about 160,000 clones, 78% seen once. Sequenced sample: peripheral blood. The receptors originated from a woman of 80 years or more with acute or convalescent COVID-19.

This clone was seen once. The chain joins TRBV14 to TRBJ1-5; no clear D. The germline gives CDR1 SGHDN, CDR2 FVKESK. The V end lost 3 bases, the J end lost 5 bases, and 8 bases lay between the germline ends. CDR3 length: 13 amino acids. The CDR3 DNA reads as TGTGCCAGCAGCCAGGGCACGCATCAGCCCCAGCATTTT. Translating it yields CASSQGTHQPQHF.

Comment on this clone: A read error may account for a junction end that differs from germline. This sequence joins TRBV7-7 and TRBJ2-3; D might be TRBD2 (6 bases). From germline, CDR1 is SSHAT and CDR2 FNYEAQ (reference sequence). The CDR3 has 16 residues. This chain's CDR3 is CASSSGSSGFTDTQYF. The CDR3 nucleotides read TGTGCTAGCAGCTCGGGGAGTAGCGGATTCACAGATACGCAGTATTTT. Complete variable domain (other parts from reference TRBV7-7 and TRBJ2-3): GAGVSQSPRYKVTKRGQDVTLRCDPISSHATLYWYQQALGQGPEFLTYFNYEAQPDKSGLPSDRFSAERPEGSISTLTIQRTEQRDSAMYRCASSSGSSGFTDTQYFGPGTRLTVL.

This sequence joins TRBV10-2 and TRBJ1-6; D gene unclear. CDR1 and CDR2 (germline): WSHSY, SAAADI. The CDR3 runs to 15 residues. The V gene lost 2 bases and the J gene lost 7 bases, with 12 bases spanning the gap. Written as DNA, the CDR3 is TGCGCCAGCAGTGAGGAGAGGGTGGGGAATTCACCCCTCCACTTT. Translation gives CASSEERVGNSPLHF.

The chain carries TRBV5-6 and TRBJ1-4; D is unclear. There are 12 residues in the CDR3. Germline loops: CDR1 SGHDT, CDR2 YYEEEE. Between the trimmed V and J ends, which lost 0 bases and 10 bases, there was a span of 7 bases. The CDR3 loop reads CASSLARGKLFF. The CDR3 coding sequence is TGTGCCAGCAGCTTGGCTCGAGGAAAACTGTTTTTT. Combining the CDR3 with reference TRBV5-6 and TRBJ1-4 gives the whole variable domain DAGVTQSPTHLIKTRGQQVTLRCSPKSGHDTVSWYQQALGQGPQFIFQYYEEEERQRGNFPDRFSGHQFPNYSSELNVNALLLGDSALYLCASSLARGKLFFGSGTQLSVL.

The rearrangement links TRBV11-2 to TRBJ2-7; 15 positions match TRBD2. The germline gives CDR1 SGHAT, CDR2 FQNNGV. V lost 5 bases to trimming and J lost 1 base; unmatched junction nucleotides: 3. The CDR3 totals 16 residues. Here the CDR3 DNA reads TGTGCCAGCAGCACGGGACTAGCGGGGGGATCCTACGAGCAGTACTTC. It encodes CASSTGLAGGSYEQYF.

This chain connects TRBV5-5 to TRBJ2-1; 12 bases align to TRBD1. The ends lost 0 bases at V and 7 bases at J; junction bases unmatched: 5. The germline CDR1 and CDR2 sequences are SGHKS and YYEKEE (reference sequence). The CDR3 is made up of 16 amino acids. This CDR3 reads CASSLAGDRGLNEQFF. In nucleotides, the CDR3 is TGTGCCAGCAGCTTGGCGGGGGACAGGGGGCTGAATGAGCAGTTCTTC.

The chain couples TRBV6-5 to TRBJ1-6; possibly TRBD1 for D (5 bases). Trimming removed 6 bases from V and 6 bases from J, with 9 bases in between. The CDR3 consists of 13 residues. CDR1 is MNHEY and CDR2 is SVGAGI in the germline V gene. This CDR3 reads CASRGTSNSPLHF. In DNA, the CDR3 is TGTGCCAGCAGAGGGACTTCTAATTCACCCCTCCACTTT.

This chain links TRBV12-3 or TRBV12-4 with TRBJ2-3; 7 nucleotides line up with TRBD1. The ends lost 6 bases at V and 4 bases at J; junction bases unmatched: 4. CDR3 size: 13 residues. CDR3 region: CASSRDRADTQYF. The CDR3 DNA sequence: TGTGCCAGCAGCCGCGACAGGGCAGATACGCAGTATTTT.

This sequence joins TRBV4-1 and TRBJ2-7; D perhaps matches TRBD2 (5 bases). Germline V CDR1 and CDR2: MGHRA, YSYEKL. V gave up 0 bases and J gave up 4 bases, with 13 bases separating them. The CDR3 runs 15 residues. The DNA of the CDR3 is TGCGCCAGCAGCCAAGAGCACGGGGATTATTACGAGCAGTACTTC. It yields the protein CASSQEHGDYYEQYF.